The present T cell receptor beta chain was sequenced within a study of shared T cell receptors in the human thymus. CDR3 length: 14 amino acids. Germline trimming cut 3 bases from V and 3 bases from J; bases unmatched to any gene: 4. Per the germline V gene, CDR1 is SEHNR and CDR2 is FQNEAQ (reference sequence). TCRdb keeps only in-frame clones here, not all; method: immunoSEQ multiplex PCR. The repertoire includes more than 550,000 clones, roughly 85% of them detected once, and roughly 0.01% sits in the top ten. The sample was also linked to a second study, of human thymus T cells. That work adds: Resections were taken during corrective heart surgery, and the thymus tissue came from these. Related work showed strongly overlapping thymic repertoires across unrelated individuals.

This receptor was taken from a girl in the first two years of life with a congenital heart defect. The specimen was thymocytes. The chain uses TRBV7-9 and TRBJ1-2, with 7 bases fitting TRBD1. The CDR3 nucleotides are TGTGCCAGCAGCTTTGACAGGGCGGACTATGGCTACACCTTC. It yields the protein CASSFDRADYGYTF.